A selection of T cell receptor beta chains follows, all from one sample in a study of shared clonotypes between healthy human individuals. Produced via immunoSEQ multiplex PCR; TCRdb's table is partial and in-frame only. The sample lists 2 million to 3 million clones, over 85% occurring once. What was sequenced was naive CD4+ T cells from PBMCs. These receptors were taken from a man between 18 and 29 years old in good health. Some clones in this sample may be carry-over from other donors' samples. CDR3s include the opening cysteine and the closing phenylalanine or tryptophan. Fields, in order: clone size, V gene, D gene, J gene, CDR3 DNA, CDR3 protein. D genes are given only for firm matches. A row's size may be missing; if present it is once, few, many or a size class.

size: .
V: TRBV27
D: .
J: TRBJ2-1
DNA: TGTGCCAGCAGTTTAAGCTTGCGCCAGAGCTCCTACAATGAGCAGTTCTTC
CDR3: CASSLSLRQSSYNEQFF

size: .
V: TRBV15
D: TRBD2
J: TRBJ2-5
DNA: TGTGCCACCAGCAAATCCGGGAGGCAGGGCATCGAGACCCAGTACTTC
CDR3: CATSKSGRQGIETQYF

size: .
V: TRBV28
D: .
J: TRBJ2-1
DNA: TGTGCCAGCTCAACAGGGTCAAGGAATGAGCAGTTCTTC
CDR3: CASSTGSRNEQFF

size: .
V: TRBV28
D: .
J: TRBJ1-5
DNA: TGTGCCAGCAGTTCCCCTGGCCAGCCCCAGCATTTT
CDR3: CASSSPGQPQHF

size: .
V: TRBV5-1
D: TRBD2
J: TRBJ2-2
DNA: TGCGCCAGCAGCCCAGGGACTACTTACACCGGGGAGCTGTTTTTT
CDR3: CASSPGTTYTGELFF

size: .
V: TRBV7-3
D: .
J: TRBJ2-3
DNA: TGTGCCAGCAGCTTTGGAAGGGATACGCAGTATTTT
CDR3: CASSFGRDTQYF

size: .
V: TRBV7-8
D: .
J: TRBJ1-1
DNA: TGTGCCAGCAGCTTACGGGGGATGAACACTGAAGCTTTCTTT
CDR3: CASSLRGMNTEAFF

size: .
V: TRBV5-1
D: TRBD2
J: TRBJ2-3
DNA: TGCGCCAGCAGCTTTGGCCCCCTAGCGGGAGGGGCAGATACGCAGTATTTT
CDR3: CASSFGPLAGGADTQYF

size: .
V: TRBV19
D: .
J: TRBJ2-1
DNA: TGTGCCAGTAGTATAGGAGTGAAAGGGAGCTCCTACAATGAGCAGTTCTTC
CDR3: CASSIGVKGSSYNEQFF

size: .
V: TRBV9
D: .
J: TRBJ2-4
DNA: TGTGCCAGCAGCGCAGGGGTGGCCAAAAACATTCAGTACTTC
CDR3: CASSAGVAKNIQYF

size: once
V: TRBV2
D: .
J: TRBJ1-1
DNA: TGTGCCAGCAAGCGGGGAGCGATGGGGTCTGAAGCTTTCTTT
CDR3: CASKRGAMGSEAFF

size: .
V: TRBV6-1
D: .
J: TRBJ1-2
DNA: TGTGCCAGCAGTGTAGGGGGAACAAGCCTCTTCTTCTATGGCTACACCTTC
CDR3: CASSVGGTSLFFYGYTF

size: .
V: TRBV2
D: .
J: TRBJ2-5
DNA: TGTGCCAGCAGTGACGCTCGGGGACTTTCGAGGGAGACCCAGTACTTC
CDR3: CASSDARGLSRETQYF

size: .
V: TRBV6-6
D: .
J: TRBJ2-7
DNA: TGTGCCAGCAGTTACTCGCAATCTTACGAGCAGTACTTC
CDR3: CASSYSQSYEQYF

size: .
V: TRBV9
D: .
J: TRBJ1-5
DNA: TGTGCCAGCAGCGTAGGGGGTCAGACCAATCAGCCCCAGCATTTT
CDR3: CASSVGGQTNQPQHF

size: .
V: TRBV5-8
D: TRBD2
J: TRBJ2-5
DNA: TGTGCCAGCAGCTTACCCCGGGGACTAGCGGGAGGGATTAACTTC
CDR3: CASSLPRGLAGGINF

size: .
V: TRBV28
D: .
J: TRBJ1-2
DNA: TGTGCCAGCAGTTTATCGGTATTAGTGGGCTATGGCTACACCTTC
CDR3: CASSLSVLVGYGYTF